This T cell receptor beta chain is from a study of blood T cell repertoires in COVID-19. The protocol was immunoSEQ multiplex PCR, while the TCRdb copy is restricted to in-frame clones and leaves out a portion. Of some 220,000 clones listed, approximately 78% are singletons. The CDR3 is 15 amino acids. V gave up 3 bases and J gave up 4 bases, with 14 bases separating them. Germline values: CDR1 SNHLY, CDR2 FYNNEI. Sequenced sample: peripheral blood. The V call is TRBV2, the J call TRBJ2-3; a weak D match, TRBD2 (5 bases). This receptor was taken from a woman between 70 and 85 years old with COVID-19, enrolled during active disease. CDR3 residues: CASSERFRGADTQYF. The DNA for the CDR3 is TGTGCCAGCAGTGAGAGATTTCGGGGTGCAGATACGCAGTATTTT.